Presented here are 7 T cell receptor beta chains from one specimen sequenced in a study of blood T cell repertoires in COVID-19. The table came from immunoSEQ multiplex PCR; TCRdb's copy has only in-frame clones and leaves some out. The sample records a few hundred thousand clones, approximately 86% being singletons. The sample taken for sequencing was peripheral blood. The origin of the receptors is a woman aged 25 to 39 who had recovered from COVID-19.

V gene TRBV5-1 combines with J gene TRBJ2-7, with 13 bases lining up with TRBD2. V was pared by 4 bases and J by 5 bases, with 0 bases of the junction left unmatched. Germline CDR1 reads SGHRS; CDR2 reads YFSETQ. This CDR3 region has 13 residues. CDR3 sequence (DNA): TGCGCCAGCAGCGGACTAGCGGGGGACGAGCAGTACTTC. This gives the protein CASSGLAGDEQYF.

V and J are TRBV6-5 and TRBJ2-7; 12 bases match TRBD2. V lost 6 bases to trimming and J lost 7 bases; unmatched junction nucleotides: 7. This CDR3 has 14 amino acids. The germline V gene encodes CDR1 MNHEY and CDR2 SVGAGI. CDR3 sequence: CASRQLAGGLEQYF. CDR3 nucleotides: TGTGCCAGCAGGCAACTAGCGGGAGGTCTAGAGCAGTACTTC.

The chain carries TRBV3-1 (or the pseudogene TRBV3-2) and TRBJ2-3; 12 nucleotides align to TRBD2. Germline CDR1 and CDR2: LGHDT and YNNKEL (reference sequence). J gave up 0 bases and V 4 bases, and 5 bases lay outside the gene matches. The CDR3 spans 17 residues. The CDR3 protein is CASSRPSGGESTDTQYF. In DNA form, the CDR3 reads TGTGCCAGCAGCCGCCCTAGCGGGGGGGAGAGCACAGATACGCAGTATTTT.

The J gene is TRBJ2-1, the V gene TRBV5-1; TRBD2 matches at 12 bases. The CDR3 runs to 14 residues. V was pared by 7 bases and J by 9 bases, with 8 bases of the junction left unmatched. Per the germline V gene, CDR1 is SGHRS and CDR2 is YFSETQ. CDR3 DNA sequence: TGCGCCAGCGGGGTGACTAGCGGGAGTACTGAGCAGTTCTTC. This encodes CASGVTSGSTEQFF. Complete variable domain (other parts from reference TRBV5-1 and TRBJ2-1): KAGVTQTPRYLIKTRGQQVTLSCSPISGHRSVSWYQQTPGQGLQFLFEYFSETQRNKGNFPGRFSGRQFSNSRSEMNVSTLELGDSALYLCASGVTSGSTEQFFGPGTRLTVL.

V and J are TRBV15 and TRBJ1-3, with TRBD1 as a possible D gene (5 bases). V gave up 3 bases and J gave up 2 bases, with 8 bases separating them. The germline CDR1 and CDR2 sequences are LNHNV and YYDKDF (reference sequence). The CDR3 has 14 residues. The CDR3 is CATSREGAGNTIYF. The CDR3 DNA reads as TGTGCCACCAGCAGGGAAGGGGCTGGAAACACCATATATTTT.

The V and J genes are TRBV7-9 and TRBJ1-5; D is perhaps TRBD1 (5 bases). Germline V gene data show CDR1 as SEHNR and CDR2 as FQNEAQ (reference sequence). Trimming cost V 4 bases and J 1 base, with 14 bases left between them. The CDR3 is 16 residues long. CDR3 residues: CASSSNRTLSNQPQHF. The CDR3 region has the DNA TGTGCCAGCAGCTCAAACCGGACACTGAGCAATCAGCCCCAGCATTTT.

J is TRBJ1-2 and V is TRBV15; D not certain. Germline assignment: CDR1 LNHNV and CDR2 YYDKDF (reference sequence). This CDR3 region has 14 residues. The V end was cut by 0 bases, the J end by 4 bases, with 9 bases between. The CDR3 reads CATSRDKQPYGYTF. Here the CDR3 DNA reads TGTGCCACCAGCAGAGATAAACAGCCCTATGGCTACACCTTC.